Listed below are T cell receptor beta chains from one sample, sequenced in a study of technical replicates of blood from several donors. Method: immunoSEQ multiplex PCR; TCRdb's copy keeps in-frame clones and lacks some. Of some 83,000 clones listed, just over 90% are singletons. Sequenced input: T cells isolated from PBMCs. These receptors all stem from a human donor in good health. CDR3s include the opening cysteine and the closing phenylalanine or tryptophan. A D gene is named only where the DNA matches it firmly. Clone size is given for some rows only: seen once, a few or many times, or a class if the clone is expanded.

D gene	V gene	J gene	clone size	CDR3 protein	CDR3 DNA
-	TRBV6-1	TRBJ2-7	-	CASSEAGHRSSGYEQYF	TGTGCCAGCAGTGAAGCGGGTCACCGTTCGTCGGGCTACGAGCAGTACTTC
-	TRBV27	TRBJ1-1	-	CASSLSGGEAFF	TGTGCCAGCAGTTTATCGGGGGGTGAAGCTTTCTTT
TRBD1	TRBV2	TRBJ1-2	once	CASSAGGSGYTF	TGTGCCAGCAGTGCAGGGGGATCTGGCTACACCTTC
-	TRBV30	TRBJ1-2	few	CAWSAGGRSSGYTF	TGTGCCTGGAGTGCAGGAGGGAGATCAAGTGGCTACACCTTC
TRBD2	TRBV4-1	TRBJ2-1	-	CASSQGLAGANEQFF	TGCGCCAGCAGCCAGGGCCTAGCGGGCGCCAATGAGCAGTTCTTC
TRBD1	TRBV28	TRBJ1-1	few	CASRQLQGAGTEAFF	TGTGCCAGCAGACAGCTACAGGGGGCTGGCACTGAAGCTTTCTTT
TRBD2	TRBV29-1	TRBJ2-1	once	CSVTLAGRAVEQFF	TGCAGCGTGACCCTAGCGGGGAGGGCCGTTGAGCAGTTCTTC
-	TRBV30	TRBJ1-1	-	CAWSRVSNTEAFF	TGTGCCTGGAGCCGGGTGTCGAACACTGAAGCTTTCTTT
TRBD1	TRBV4-1	TRBJ2-2	-	CASSQFTPGQGFPGELFF	TGCGCCAGCAGCCAATTCACACCGGGACAGGGTTTTCCCGGGGAGCTGTTTTTT
TRBD2	TRBV6-6	TRBJ2-7	-	CASRYEWGGTYEQYF	TGTGCCAGCAGATATGAGTGGGGAGGGACCTACGAGCAGTACTTC
TRBD1	TRBV11-2	TRBJ1-2	-	CASSLTGDYGYTF	TGTGCCAGCAGCCTGACAGGGGACTATGGCTACACCTTC
TRBD2	TRBV11-2	TRBJ2-1	-	CASSLDTGGYNEQFF	TGTGCCAGCAGCTTAGATACGGGGGGGTACAATGAGCAGTTCTTC
TRBD2	TRBV11-2	TRBJ2-7	-	CASSFRRRDYLYEQYF	TGTGCCAGCAGTTTTAGGAGGAGGGACTACTTGTACGAGCAGTACTTC
TRBD2	TRBV13	TRBJ2-4	-	CASSPSGRGYIQYF	TGTGCCAGCAGCCCTAGCGGGAGAGGGTACATTCAGTACTTC
TRBD2	TRBV2	TRBJ2-7	once	CASRPVPGTSGGYEQYF	TGTGCCAGCAGGCCTGTCCCAGGGACTAGCGGGGGCTACGAGCAGTACTTC
TRBD1	TRBV11-3	TRBJ1-3	-	CASSRASQGSSGNTIYF	TGTGCCAGCAGCCGAGCTTCACAGGGGAGCTCTGGAAACACCATATATTTT
-	TRBV7-6	TRBJ2-6	-	CASSPFGETLSGANVLTF	TGTGCCAGCAGCCCTTTCGGGGAGACTCTCTCTGGGGCCAACGTCCTGACTTTC
TRBD2	TRBV4-1	TRBJ2-3	-	CASSQLEDSGRGGTQYF	TGCGCCAGCAGCCAGTTAGAGGACTCGGGTCGGGGGGGAACGCAGTATTTT
-	TRBV5-1	TRBJ2-7	-	CASSFSPPYEQYF	TGCGCCAGCAGCTTCTCCCCCCCCTACGAGCAGTACTTC
TRBD1	TRBV11-2	TRBJ1-1	-	CASSTSGQGVYTEAFF	TGTGCCAGCAGCACCTCCGGACAGGGGGTATACACTGAAGCTTTCTTT
TRBD1	TRBV7-3	TRBJ2-1	-	CASSPRDSSYNEQFF	TGTGCCAGCAGCCCCCGGGACAGCTCCTACAATGAGCAGTTCTTC
-	TRBV6-1	TRBJ1-2	-	CASSETLQPIYYGYTF	TGTGCCAGCAGTGAGACCCTACAGCCAATTTACTATGGCTACACCTTC
TRBD2	TRBV19	TRBJ2-1	-	CASSRKAGGPPYNEQFF	TGTGCCAGTAGTAGAAAGGCGGGAGGGCCCCCCTACAATGAGCAGTTCTTC
-	TRBV7-2	TRBJ2-1	-	CASRDSGTMNNEQFF	TGTGCCAGCAGGGACTCTGGGACAATGAACAATGAGCAGTTCTTC
TRBD1	TRBV4-1	TRBJ1-2	once	CASSQPGTGNNYGYTF	TGCGCCAGCAGCCAACCCGGGACAGGGAATAACTATGGCTACACCTTC
TRBD1	TRBV5-1	TRBJ2-2	-	CASSVGTVNTGELFF	TGCGCCAGCAGTGTTGGGACAGTCAACACCGGGGAGCTGTTTTTT
TRBD1	TRBV7-9	TRBJ1-1	-	CASSSKNRGGTGEAFF	TGTGCCAGCAGCAGCAAAAACAGGGGGGGTACGGGTGAAGCTTTCTTT
TRBD1	TRBV25-1	TRBJ1-3	-	CASSRQGLAGNTIYF	TGTGCCAGCAGTCGACAGGGATTAGCTGGAAACACCATATATTTT
-	TRBV18	TRBJ2-5	-	CASSPPSRGEETQYF	TGTGCCAGCTCACCACCGAGCAGGGGGGAAGAGACCCAGTACTTC
-	TRBV7-6	TRBJ2-7	-	CASNRDGDYEQYF	TGTGCCAGCAACAGGGACGGAGACTACGAGCAGTACTTC
-	TRBV7-2	TRBJ1-5	-	CASSLAAERNQPQHF	TGTGCCAGCAGCTTAGCGGCAGAACGTAATCAGCCCCAGCATTTT
-	TRBV7-9	TRBJ1-2	once	CASSFEGRGGYTF	TGTGCCAGCAGCTTCGAGGGTCGGGGAGGCTACACCTTC